These 23 T cell receptor beta chains share one sample of origin, sequenced in a study of blood T cell repertoires in COVID-19. Libraries were prepared by immunoSEQ multiplex PCR; TCRdb keeps only in-frame clonotypes and omits some of them. The sample shows approximately 160,000 clones, 85% to 95% of them seen only once. Input material: peripheral blood. Receptors originate from a man aged 50 to 59 with acute or convalescent COVID-19.

V usage is TRBV7-8 and J usage is TRBJ1-5; the D is unclear. Germline CDR1 and CDR2: SGHVS and FQNEAQ. Trimming pared 5 bases from V and 2 bases from J, leaving 10 bases between. The CDR3 has 14 amino acids. CDR3 DNA: TGTGCCAGCAGCCGGACGGCGGGCAATCAGCCCCAGCATTTT. Its protein product is CASSRTAGNQPQHF.

V is TRBV11-2 and J is TRBJ2-5, with D possibly matching TRBD1 (5 bases). Germline V gene sequence: CDR1 SGHAT, CDR2 FQNNGV. The CDR3 runs 14 residues. Trimming stripped 5 bases from V and 2 bases from J, with 12 bases between. CDR3 bases: TGTGCCAGCAGCCCCTCCCAGGGTCAAGAGACCCAGTACTTC. Translating it yields CASSPSQGQETQYF.

This clone was counted once. This chain uses TRBV6-4 with TRBJ2-2, with TRBD2 matching 9 bases. V shed 3 bases and J 1 base; nucleotides not matched to a gene: 3. The CDR3 totals 16 residues. Germline CDR1 is MRHNA and CDR2 is SNTAGT. CDR3 sequence: CASSDQAGGNTGELFF. The CDR3 DNA is TGTGCCAGCAGTGATCAAGCGGGGGGGAACACCGGGGAGCTGTTTTTT.

The chain has TRBV27 and TRBJ1-6; D might be TRBD1 (5 bases). Germline loops: CDR1 MNHEY, CDR2 SMNVEV (reference sequence). With 2 bases removed from V and 8 bases from J, the gap between germline ends came to 7 bases. This CDR3 contains 13 residues. The CDR3 DNA reads as TGTGCCAGCAGTTTAGCCAGGGATTCACCCCTCCACTTT. Encoded protein: CASSLARDSPLHF.

The chain couples TRBV6-5 to TRBJ1-4; D is perhaps TRBD1 (5 bases). V gave up 6 bases and J gave up 7 bases, with 15 bases separating them. Germline-derived CDR1 and CDR2 are MNHEY and SVGAGI. CDR3 size: 14 residues. The CDR3 region has the DNA TGTGCCAGCAGACCCGCCGGGACTCCTGAAAAACTGTTTTTT. This encodes CASRPAGTPEKLFF.

V usage is TRBV5-1 and J usage is TRBJ1-5; 10 bases fit TRBD1. The CDR3 spans 15 residues. Germline CDR1 reads SGHRS; CDR2 reads YFSETQ. V was clipped by 0 bases and J by 9 bases; unmatched bases: 6. The CDR3 here is CASSLGGTGDRPQHF. Here the CDR3 DNA reads TGCGCCAGCAGCTTGGGTGGGACAGGGGATCGGCCCCAGCATTTT.

This chain links TRBV6-2 or TRBV6-3 with TRBJ2-3; no clear D. This CDR3 has 17 amino acids. Germline values: CDR1 MNHEY, CDR2 SVGEGT. Trimming cost V 4 bases and J 1 base, with 18 bases left between them. The CDR3 spells CASSSYPSGWGTDTQYF. As DNA, the CDR3 is TGTGCCAGCAGTTCCTACCCGTCCGGGTGGGGCACAGATACGCAGTATTTT.

This chain connects TRBV13 to TRBJ2-2; no definite D call. The CDR3 extends over 13 amino acids. The V and J ends lost 1 base and 4 bases respectively, with 4 bases between them. Germline values: CDR1 PRHDT, CDR2 FYEKMQ (reference sequence). DNA of the CDR3: TGTGCCAGCAGCTTAGACTTCACCGGGGAGCTGTTTTTT. This translates into CASSLDFTGELFF. Looking up the rest from reference TRBV13 and TRBJ2-2 gives the full variable domain: AAGVIQSPRHLIKEKRETATLKCYPIPRHDTVYWYQQGPGQDPQFLISFYEKMQSDKGSIPDRFSAQQFSDYHSELNMSSLELGDSALYFCASSLDFTGELFFGEGSRLTVL.

The chain recombines TRBV6-4 with TRBJ1-1, with 8 bases matching TRBD1. The CDR3 consists of 13 residues. Germline CDR1 MRHNA, CDR2 SNTAGT. Germline trimming cut 3 bases from V and 4 bases from J; bases unmatched to any gene: 1. CDR3 in DNA: TGTGCCAGCAGTGAGACAGGGGTCACTGAAGCTTTCTTT. Translated: CASSETGVTEAFF.

The chain employs TRBV21-1 and TRBJ2-1; the table's D gene call, TRBD2, was not cross checked with the DNA. TRBV21-1 is classified as a pseudogene. The CDR3 runs to 18 residues. CDR3 sequence (DNA): TGTGCCAGCAGCAAGACTTCTAGCGGGAGATTAACCTACAATGAGCAGTTCTTC. Encoded protein: CASSKTSSGRLTYNEQFF.

The chain has TRBV7-2 and TRBJ2-5; tentative D call: TRBD2 (6 bases). This CDR3 contains 16 residues. CDR1 is SGHTA, CDR2 FQGNSA, per germline. Trimming left V 0 bases short and J 8 bases short, with 19 bases between. The CDR3 protein is CASSLAAASAGSTQYF. The CDR3 DNA reads TGTGCCAGCAGCTTAGCCGCGGCTAGCGCCGGGTCAACCCAGTACTTC.

In its sample, this clone was seen once. The chain carries TRBV19 and TRBJ1-2; 9 positions agree with TRBD1. Germline V CDR1 and CDR2: LNHDA, SQIVND (reference sequence). This CDR3 is built from 14 residues. J lost 5 bases, V lost 6 bases, and 7 bases had no gene match. The CDR3 is CASRNPGTGYGYTF. The CDR3 DNA is TGTGCCAGTAGAAATCCCGGGACAGGGTATGGCTACACCTTC.

V is TRBV7-9 and J is TRBJ1-6; 8 bases map to TRBD1. In germline, CDR1 is SEHNR, CDR2 FQNEAQ (reference sequence). The V segment lost 5 bases and the J segment 9 bases; nucleotides outside the gene matches: 12. The CDR3 loop spans 16 amino acids. The CDR3 DNA is TGTGCCAGCAGCCCCCCCGGGGACAGGATGGGTTCACCCCTCCACTTT. As protein: CASSPPGDRMGSPLHF. Full variable domain (remainder filled in from reference TRBV7-9 and TRBJ1-6): DTGVSQNPRHKITKRGQNVTFRCDPISEHNRLYWYRQTLGQGPEFLTYFQNEAQLEKSRLLSDRFSAERPKGSFSTLEIQRTEQGDSAMYLCASSPPGDRMGSPLHFGNGTRLTVT.

The chain employs TRBV19 and TRBJ1-5, with 7 bases that match TRBD1. This CDR3 contains 15 residues. CDR1 and CDR2 (germline): LNHDA, SQIVND (reference sequence). Trimming at V came to 1 base and at J to 7 bases, leaving 7 bases not matched to a gene. The CDR3 here is CASSIAHRGGQPQHF. CDR3 DNA sequence: TGTGCCAGTAGTATAGCGCACAGGGGCGGACAGCCCCAGCATTTT.

The rearrangement uses TRBV29-1 and TRBJ2-1; 11 positions agree with TRBD2. V shed 7 bases and J 7 bases; nucleotides not matched to a gene: 6. This CDR3 comprises 13 residues. Germline lookup yields CDR1 SQVTM and CDR2 ANQGSEA. DNA of the CDR3: TGCAGCGAGCTAGCGGGAGGCTCAAATGAGCAGTTCTTC. Its translation is CSELAGGSNEQFF.

Only a few counts were recorded for this clone. The chain is built from TRBV6-2 or TRBV6-3 and TRBJ1-2; possible D gene TRBD1, 5 bases. The V gene's germline CDR1 is MNHEY and CDR2 SVGEGT. V was cut by 0 bases and J by 2 bases, with 10 bases left in between. This CDR3 is built from 15 residues. CDR3 sequence reads: CASSYSTARNYGYTF. The CDR3 region has the DNA TGTGCCAGCAGTTACTCGACAGCTAGAAACTATGGCTACACCTTC.

The V call is TRBV4-2, the J call TRBJ2-7; the match to TRBD2 covers 9 bases. This CDR3 contains 16 residues. The germline V gene encodes CDR1 LGHNA and CDR2 YNFKEQ. V gave up 0 bases and J gave up 4 bases; unmatched junction bases: 7. CDR3 sequence reads: CASSQDRREGQYEQYF. In nucleotides, the CDR3 is TGTGCCAGCAGCCAAGATCGGCGGGAGGGCCAGTACGAGCAGTACTTC.

The gene calls are TRBV7-9 and TRBJ1-4, with TRBD1 identical over 7 bases. J gave up 4 bases and V 5 bases, and 10 bases lay outside the gene matches. CDR3 length: 16 amino acids. Germline CDR1 and CDR2: SEHNR and FQNEAQ (reference sequence). The CDR3 DNA sequence: TGTGCCAGCAGCCAAGTACCGGACAGGAATAATGAAAAACTGTTTTTT. Amino acids: CASSQVPDRNNEKLFF.

The rearrangement uses TRBV4-1 and TRBJ1-4; tentatively, D is TRBD1 (5 bases). V lost 0 bases and J lost 8, with 13 bases in between. The CDR3 totals 15 residues. Germline CDR1 is MGHRA and CDR2 is YSYEKL. The CDR3 region has the DNA TGCGCCAGCAGCCAAGATAGGGACTTCGGCGAAAAACTGTTTTTT. It translates to CASSQDRDFGEKLFF.

The rearrangement uses TRBV27 and TRBJ2-7, with TRBD1 as a possible D gene (6 bases). Germline loops: CDR1 MNHEY, CDR2 SMNVEV (reference sequence). Between the trimmed V and J ends, which lost 6 bases and 1 base, there was a span of 10 bases. The CDR3 runs to 13 residues. The CDR3, as DNA: TGTGCCAGCAGGGTACAGGGTTCCTACGAGCAGTACTTC. It yields the protein CASRVQGSYEQYF.

The chain is built from TRBV7-2 and TRBJ2-5; 14 nucleotides match TRBD2. V was clipped by 5 bases and J by 1 base; unmatched bases: 0. Germline V gene data show CDR1 as SGHTA and CDR2 as FQGNSA. The CDR3 extends over 15 amino acids. This CDR3 reads CASSGTSGSQETQYF. The CDR3 coding sequence is TGTGCCAGCAGCGGGACTAGCGGGAGCCAAGAGACCCAGTACTTC.

A single count supports this clone. The chain joins TRBV7-9 to TRBJ2-1; 14 bases map to TRBD2. V lost 6 bases, J lost 10 bases, and 8 bases stayed unmatched. The CDR3 length is 15 residues. CDR1 and CDR2 from the germline V gene are SEHNR and FQNEAQ (reference sequence). The CDR3 sequence is CASSLGLAGVREQFF. DNA of the CDR3: TGTGCCAGCAGTTTGGGACTAGCGGGAGTTCGAGAGCAGTTCTTC.

In this sample, this clone turned up a few times. This chain joins TRBV7-9 and TRBJ2-7; D is possibly TRBD1 (5 bases). The V end was cut by 1 base, the J end by 9 bases, with 10 bases between. The germline V gene has CDR1 SEHNR and CDR2 FQNEAQ (reference sequence). There are 12 residues in the CDR3. The CDR3 protein is CASSLGFGAQYV. The CDR3 DNA sequence: TGTGCCAGCAGCTTAGGCTTTGGGGCGCAGTACGTC.